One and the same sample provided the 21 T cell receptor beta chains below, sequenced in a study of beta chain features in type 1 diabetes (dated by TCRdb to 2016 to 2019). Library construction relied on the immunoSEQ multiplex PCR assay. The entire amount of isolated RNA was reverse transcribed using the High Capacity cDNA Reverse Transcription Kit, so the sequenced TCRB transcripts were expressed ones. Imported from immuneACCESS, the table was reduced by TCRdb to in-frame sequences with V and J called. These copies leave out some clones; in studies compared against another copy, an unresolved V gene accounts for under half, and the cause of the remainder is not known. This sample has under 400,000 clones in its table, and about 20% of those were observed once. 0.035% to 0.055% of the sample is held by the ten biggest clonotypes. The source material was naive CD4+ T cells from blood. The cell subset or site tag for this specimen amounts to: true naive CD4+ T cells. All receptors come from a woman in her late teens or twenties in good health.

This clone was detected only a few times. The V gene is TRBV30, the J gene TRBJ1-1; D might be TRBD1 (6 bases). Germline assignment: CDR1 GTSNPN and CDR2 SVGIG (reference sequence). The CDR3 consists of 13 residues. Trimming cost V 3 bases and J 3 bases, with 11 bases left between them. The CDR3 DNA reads TGTGCCTGGAGCCGGGGGGCGTACACTGAAGCTTTCTTT. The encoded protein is CAWSRGAYTEAFF.

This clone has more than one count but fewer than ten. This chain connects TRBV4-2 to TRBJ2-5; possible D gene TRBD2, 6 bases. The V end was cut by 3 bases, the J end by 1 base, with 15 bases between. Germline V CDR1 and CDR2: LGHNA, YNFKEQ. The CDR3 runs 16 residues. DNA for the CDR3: TGTGCCAGCAGCCACCAAAAGGGAGGATTCCAAGAGACCCAGTACTTC. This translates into CASSHQKGGFQETQYF.

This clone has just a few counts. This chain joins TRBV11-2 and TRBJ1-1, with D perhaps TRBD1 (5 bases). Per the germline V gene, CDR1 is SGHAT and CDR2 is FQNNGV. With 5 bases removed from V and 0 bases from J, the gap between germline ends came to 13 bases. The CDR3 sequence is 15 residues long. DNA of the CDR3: TGTGCCAGCAGCCCCCCGAGCAGGGTGAACACTGAAGCTTTCTTT. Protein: CASSPPSRVNTEAFF.

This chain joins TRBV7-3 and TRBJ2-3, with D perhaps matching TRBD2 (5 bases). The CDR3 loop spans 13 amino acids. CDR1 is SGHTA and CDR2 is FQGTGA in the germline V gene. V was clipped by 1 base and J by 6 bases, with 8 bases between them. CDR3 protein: CASSLMASDTQYF. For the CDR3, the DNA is TGTGCCAGCAGCTTAATGGCTAGCGATACGCAGTATTTT.

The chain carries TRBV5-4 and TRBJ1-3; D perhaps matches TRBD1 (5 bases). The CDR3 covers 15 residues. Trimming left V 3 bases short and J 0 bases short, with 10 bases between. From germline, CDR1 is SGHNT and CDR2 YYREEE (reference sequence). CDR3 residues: CASSSGLISGNTIYF. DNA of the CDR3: TGTGCCAGCAGCTCGGGACTGATCTCTGGAAACACCATATATTTT. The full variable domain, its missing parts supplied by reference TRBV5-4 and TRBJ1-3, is ETGVTQSPTHLIKTRGQQVTLRCSSQSGHNTVSWYQQALGQGPQFIFQYYREEENGRGNFPPRFSGLQFPNYSSELNVNALELDDSALYLCASSSGLISGNTIYFGEGSWLTVV.

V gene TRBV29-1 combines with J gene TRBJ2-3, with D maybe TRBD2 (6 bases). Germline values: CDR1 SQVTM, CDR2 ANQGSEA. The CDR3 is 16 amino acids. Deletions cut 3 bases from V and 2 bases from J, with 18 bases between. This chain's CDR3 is CSVEEGGADLTDTQYF. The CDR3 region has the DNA TGCAGCGTTGAGGAAGGAGGGGCGGATCTCACAGATACGCAGTATTTT.

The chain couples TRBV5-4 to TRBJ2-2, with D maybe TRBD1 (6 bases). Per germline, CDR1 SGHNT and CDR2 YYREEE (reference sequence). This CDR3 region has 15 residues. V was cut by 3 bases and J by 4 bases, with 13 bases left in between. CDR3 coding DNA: TGTGCCAGCAGCTCGACAGGATTAATCACCGGGGAGCTGTTTTTT. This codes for CASSSTGLITGELFF. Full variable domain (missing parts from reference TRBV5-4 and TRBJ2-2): ETGVTQSPTHLIKTRGQQVTLRCSSQSGHNTVSWYQQALGQGPQFIFQYYREEENGRGNFPPRFSGLQFPNYSSELNVNALELDDSALYLCASSSTGLITGELFFGEGSRLTVL.

Here the CDR3 DNA reads TGTGCCAGTAGTATGGCAGTTAGCAATCAGCCCCAGCATTTT. Translation: CASSMAVSNQPQHF. V gene TRBV19 combines with J gene TRBJ1-5; D gene ambiguous. This CDR3 region has 14 residues. Trimming shortened V by 3 bases and J by 0 bases, and 6 bases separated the two germline ends. Germline V gene data show CDR1 as LNHDA and CDR2 as SQIVND (reference sequence).

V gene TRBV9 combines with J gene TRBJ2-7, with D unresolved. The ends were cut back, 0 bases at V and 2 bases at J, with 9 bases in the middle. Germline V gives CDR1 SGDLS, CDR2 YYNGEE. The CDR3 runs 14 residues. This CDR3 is CASSVASGPYEQYF. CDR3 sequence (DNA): TGTGCCAGCAGCGTAGCAAGTGGCCCCTACGAGCAGTACTTC. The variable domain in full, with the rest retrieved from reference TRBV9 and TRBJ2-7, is DSGVTQTPKHLITATGQRVTLRCSPRSGDLSVYWYQQSLDQGLQFLIQYYNGEERAKGNILERFSAQQFPDLHSELNLSSLELGDSALYFCASSVASGPYEQYFGPGTRLTVT.

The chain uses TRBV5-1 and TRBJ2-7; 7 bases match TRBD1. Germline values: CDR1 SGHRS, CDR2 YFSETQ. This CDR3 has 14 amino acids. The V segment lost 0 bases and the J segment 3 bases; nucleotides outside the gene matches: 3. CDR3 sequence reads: CASSLVQGDYEQYF. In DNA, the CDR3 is TGCGCCAGCAGCTTGGTCCAGGGGGACTACGAGCAGTACTTC.

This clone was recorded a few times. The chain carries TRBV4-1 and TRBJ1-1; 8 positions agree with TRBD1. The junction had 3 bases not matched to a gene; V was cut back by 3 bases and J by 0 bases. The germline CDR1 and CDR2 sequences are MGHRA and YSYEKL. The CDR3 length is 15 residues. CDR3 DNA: TGCGCCAGCAGCCACCGACAGGGGATGAACACTGAAGCTTTCTTT. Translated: CASSHRQGMNTEAFF.

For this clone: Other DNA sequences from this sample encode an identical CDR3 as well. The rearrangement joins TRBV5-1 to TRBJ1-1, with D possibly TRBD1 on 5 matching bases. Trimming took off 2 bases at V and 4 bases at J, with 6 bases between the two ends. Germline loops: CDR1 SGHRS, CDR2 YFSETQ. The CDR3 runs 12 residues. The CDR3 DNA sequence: TGCGCCAGCAGCTTCGGGGGCACTGAAGCTTTCTTT. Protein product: CASSFGGTEAFF.

CDR3 in DNA: TGCAGCGTTGCCGACAGCCTCACTAATCAGCCCCAGCATTTT. Its protein product is CSVADSLTNQPQHF. V is TRBV29-1 and J is TRBJ1-5, with D maybe TRBD1 (5 bases). The V end was cut by 4 bases, the J end by 4 bases, with 14 bases between. Germline V lookup: CDR1 SQVTM, CDR2 ANQGSEA. The CDR3 sequence is 14 residues long.

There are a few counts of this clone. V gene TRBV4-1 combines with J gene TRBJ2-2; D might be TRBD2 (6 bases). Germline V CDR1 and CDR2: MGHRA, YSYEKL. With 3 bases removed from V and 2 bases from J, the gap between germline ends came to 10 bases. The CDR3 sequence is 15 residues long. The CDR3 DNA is TGCGCCAGCAGCCAGACCGGGAGAAACACCGGGGAGCTGTTTTTT. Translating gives CASSQTGRNTGELFF.

The chain's CDR3 is CASSQTTGSYEQYF. The CDR3 DNA sequence: TGTGCCAGCAGCCAGACGACAGGGTCCTACGAGCAGTACTTC. This sequence joins TRBV5-4 and TRBJ2-7, with 7 bases identical to TRBD1. V gave up 4 bases and J gave up 1 base; unmatched junction bases: 5. Per the germline V gene, CDR1 is SGHNT and CDR2 is YYREEE (reference sequence). CDR3 size: 14 residues.

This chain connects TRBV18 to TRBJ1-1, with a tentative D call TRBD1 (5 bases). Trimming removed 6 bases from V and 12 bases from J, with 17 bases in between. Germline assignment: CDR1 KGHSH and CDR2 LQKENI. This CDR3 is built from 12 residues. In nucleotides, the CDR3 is TGTGCCAGCTCCCGACCTGGGAGGGACCCTTTCTTT. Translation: CASSRPGRDPFF.

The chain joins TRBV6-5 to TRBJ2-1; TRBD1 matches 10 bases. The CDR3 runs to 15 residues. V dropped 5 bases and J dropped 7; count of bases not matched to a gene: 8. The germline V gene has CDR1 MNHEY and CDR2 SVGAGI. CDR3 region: CASSPRDRGFNEQFF. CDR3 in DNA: TGTGCCAGCAGTCCGAGGGACAGGGGTTTTAATGAGCAGTTCTTC.

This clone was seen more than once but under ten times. The CDR3 DNA reads TGCGCCAGCAGCACTACTACAGGGGCGTCCTACGAGCAGTACTTC. Translating it yields CASSTTTGASYEQYF. This chain links TRBV4-1 with TRBJ2-7, with 7 nucleotides matching TRBD1. V was pared by 5 bases and J by 1 base, with 8 bases of the junction left unmatched. The germline V gene has CDR1 MGHRA and CDR2 YSYEKL. There are 15 residues in the CDR3.

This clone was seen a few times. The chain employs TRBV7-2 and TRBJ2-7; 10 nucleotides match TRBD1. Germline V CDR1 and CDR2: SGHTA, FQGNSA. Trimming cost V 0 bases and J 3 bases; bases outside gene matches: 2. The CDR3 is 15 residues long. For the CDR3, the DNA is TGTGCCAGCAGCTTAGCCGGACAGGGGGACTACGAGCAGTACTTC. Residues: CASSLAGQGDYEQYF.

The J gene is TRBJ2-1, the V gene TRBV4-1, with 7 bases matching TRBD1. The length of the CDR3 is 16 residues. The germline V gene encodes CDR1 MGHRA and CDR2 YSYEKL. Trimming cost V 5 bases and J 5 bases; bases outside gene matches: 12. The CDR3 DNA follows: TGCGCCAGCAGCGCAAACCGGGACAGAAATAACAATGAGCAGTTCTTC. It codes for CASSANRDRNNNEQFF.

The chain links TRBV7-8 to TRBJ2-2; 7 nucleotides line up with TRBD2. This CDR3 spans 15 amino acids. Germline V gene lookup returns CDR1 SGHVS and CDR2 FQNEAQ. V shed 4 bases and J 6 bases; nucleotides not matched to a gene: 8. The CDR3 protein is CASSSSRLAAGELFF. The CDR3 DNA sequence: TGTGCCAGCAGCTCTTCTCGACTAGCTGCCGGGGAGCTGTTTTTT. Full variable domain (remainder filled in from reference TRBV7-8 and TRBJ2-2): GAGVSQSPRYKVAKRGQDVALRCDPISGHVSLFWYQQALGQGPEFLTYFQNEAQLDKSGLPSDRFFAERPEGSVSTLKIQRTQQEDSAVYLCASSSSRLAAGELFFGEGSRLTVL.